The sequence of this T cell receptor beta chain was determined in a study of cytomegalovirus exposure and HLA in healthy donors. Whole-study results and caveats: Indistinguishability led to the exclusion of some V segments, TRBV6-2 and TRBV6-3 included.

Notes on this clone: Antigen specificity is unknown.

Both 60 Vbeta primers and 13 Jbeta primers went into the PCR. Original data processing: A later analysis tallied 87 million or so unique TCR beta chains, around 10 million of them shared. Sequenced by immunoSEQ multiplex PCR; TCRdb stores in-frame clones only, minus some. The DNA gave D and trimming, while V, J and clone size come from that table. This repertoire shows roughly 77,000 clones, 10% found once; its top ten account for almost 25%. Germline V gene lookup returns CDR1 SGHRS and CDR2 YFSETQ. The CDR3 extends over 15 amino acids. With V trimmed by 4 bases and J by 1 base, 4 bases remained unmatched.

This receptor was obtained from a man in his fifties or sixties in good health and CMV-seropositive. The V gene is TRBV5-1, the J gene TRBJ2-3; TRBD1 matches at 9 bases. Sequenced input: PBMCs. The CDR3 is CASSLRTGGTDTQYF. The DNA for the CDR3 is TGCGCCAGCAGCCTAAGGACAGGGGGCACAGATACGCAGTATTTT.